The 8 T cell receptor beta chains below come from one sample, sequenced in a study of cytomegalovirus exposure and HLA in healthy donors. Researchers ran the PCR with 60 Vbeta and 13 Jbeta primers. Only in-frame clones appear in the TCRdb table, and some are missing; sequencing was by immunoSEQ multiplex PCR. The sample records 100,000 to 150,000 clones, 80% being singletons. What was sequenced was PBMCs. The receptors stem from a man between 25 and 39 years old in good health and CMV-seronegative.

Only one count was recorded for this clone. The V call is TRBV9, the J call TRBJ2-3, with TRBD2 identical over 12 bases. Looked up from germline, CDR1 is SGDLS and CDR2 is YYNGEE. Germline trimming cut 6 bases from V and 0 bases from J; bases unmatched to any gene: 8. The CDR3 loop spans 17 amino acids. CDR3 in amino acids: CASKELAGGLSTDTQYF. CDR3 sequence (DNA): TGTGCCAGCAAAGAACTAGCGGGGGGTCTCAGCACAGATACGCAGTATTTT.

In nucleotides, the CDR3 is TGTGCCAGCAGTGAAAACAGGGGGCGTTCGGCGAACACCGGGGAGCTGTTTTTT. This gives the protein CASSENRGRSANTGELFF. V is TRBV2 and J is TRBJ2-2, with 9 bases fitting TRBD1. Germline V CDR1 and CDR2: SNHLY, FYNNEI. V lost 2 bases and J lost 0; bases outside the gene matches: 7. CDR3 length: 18 residues.

The table lists this clone with many counts. This chain uses TRBV6-1 with TRBJ2-7, with 12 bases lining up with TRBD1. Losses at the gene ends were 5 bases for V and 9 bases for J; bases not matched to a gene: 5. Germline-derived CDR1 and CDR2 are MNHNS and SASEGT. The CDR3 is 13 amino acids. As DNA, the CDR3 is TGTGCCAGCAGTACCGGGACAGGGGGCGGGCAGTACTTC. It is translated as CASSTGTGGGQYF.

The rearrangement uses TRBV5-1 and TRBJ1-4, with 8 bases that match TRBD1. Germline CDR1 reads SGHRS; CDR2 reads YFSETQ. This CDR3 region has 18 residues. Trimming cost V 0 bases and J 0 bases; bases outside gene matches: 7. The CDR3 DNA follows: TGCGCCAGCAGCTTGGGACAGGGGCTATCTGCAACTAATGAAAAACTGTTTTTT. It specifies CASSLGQGLSATNEKLFF.

The V and J genes are TRBV2 and TRBJ2-1, with TRBD2 identical over 12 bases. CDR3 length equals 15 residues. Unmatched junction bases numbered 7, after V lost 6 bases and J lost 7 bases. The germline CDR1 and CDR2 sequences are SNHLY and FYNNEI. The chain's CDR3 is CASRPTSGGRNEQFF. The CDR3 nucleotides read TGTGCCAGCAGGCCTACTAGCGGGGGGCGAAATGAGCAGTTCTTC.

This clone has just one count. The V call is TRBV5-1, the J call TRBJ1-3, with 8 bases that match TRBD1. The CDR3 length is 16 residues. Losses at the gene ends were 0 bases for V and 3 bases for J; bases not matched to a gene: 5. CDR1 is SGHRS and CDR2 is YFSETQ in the germline V gene. CDR3 protein: CASSLGRGLFGNTIYF. CDR3 nucleotides: TGCGCCAGCAGCTTGGGCAGGGGGCTGTTTGGAAACACCATATATTTT.

The chain links TRBV29-1 to TRBJ2-3; TRBD2 agrees at 9 bases. The CDR3 totals 16 residues. Trimming removed 0 bases from V and 6 bases from J; junction bases left unmatched: 10. In germline, CDR1 is SQVTM, CDR2 ANQGSEA. This CDR3 reads CSVEDPYRAGGDTQYF. Written as DNA, the CDR3 is TGCAGCGTTGAAGATCCATACAGGGCGGGGGGGGATACGCAGTATTTT.

J is TRBJ2-7 and V is TRBV7-9; possibly TRBD2 for D (5 bases). Between the trimmed V and J ends, which lost 5 bases and 3 bases, there was a span of 11 bases. CDR3 size: 13 residues. Germline V gene sequence: CDR1 SEHNR, CDR2 FQNEAQ (reference sequence). CDR3 DNA sequence: TGTGCCAGCAGCGGCAGGACTCGCTACGAGCAGTACTTC. Protein sequence: CASSGRTRYEQYF.